This T cell receptor (beta chain) derives from a study of cytomegalovirus exposure and HLA in healthy donors (TCRdb year 2017). Study-wide context: According to an earlier analysis of around 600 of the donors, 150 million to 200 million T cells yielded over 90 million unique TCR beta sequences and approximately 280 Gb of sequence data. Approximately 330 gigabases of sequencing data and roughly 81 million unique TCR sequences made up an early release that covered over 550 HLA-typed donors. Among the approximately 400 genotyped donors, 75% to 90% belonged to the genetic ancestry cluster associated with self-reported Caucasian donors. The study aimed to test whether cataloging public T cell receptors could reveal signatures of past pathogen exposure. The study used immunosequencing to profile the T cell repertoires of 666 subjects and linked those repertoires to cytomegalovirus serostatus. In addition to the first cohort of around 670 subjects, a separate validation cohort of around 110 different subjects was used. High-throughput TCR immunosequencing, statistical association of individual TCRs with disease status, and machine learning were combined to predict cytomegalovirus infection status. In a later analysis, previously published TCR beta repertoires from several hundred donors were re-analyzed and high-resolution HLA genotyping was added so that TCR occurrence patterns could be studied. The later analysis used no new phenotypic data to find candidate immune exposures, relying instead on TCR beta sequences and their occurrence across donors. An earlier analysis of 587 of the donors used high-throughput TCR beta sequencing to judge whether each TCR beta V gene segment behaved as functional or pseudogenic. Donor age, sex, ethnicity and CMV serostatus were compiled together with the repertoire data. A later genetic analysis took genome-wide SNP genotypes for about 55% of the 666 donors and used that subset as a discovery cohort. All discovery cohort repertoires had been generated using a single sequencing platform. Class I and class II HLA loci were covered by the typing at four-digit resolution. The number of typed donors differed by locus: about 629-630 for A, B, C, DRB1 and DQB1; 500 to 550 for DQA1; 606 for DPA1; and around 450 for DPB1. Several DR-DQ haplotypes were handled as single units for association and clustering because linkage in the cohort was strong. Among about 390 genotyped donors of the cohort, an average of 235,054 unique TCR beta nucleotide sequences were sequenced per donor, around 18% of them non-productive. What the work shows at the level of the full study, not this receptor alone: In vitro tests confirmed that three of the cytomegalovirus-associated TCR beta chains recognize cytomegalovirus antigens. In a later analysis, most CMV-associated TCR beta chains were found to appear HLA-restricted, with HLA associations seemingly driven largely by CMV exposure. Immune exposure information for the cohort was limited to CMV serostatus. A group of highly shared sequence variants was considered likely to be a technical artifact of the sequencing pipeline. The 87-base-pair reads could not distinguish some IMGT-functional V segments, including TRBV6-2 and TRBV6-3, so those segments were excluded. The study listed 150 to 200 TCR beta chains as associated with cytomegalovirus. The authors suggested that the approach could potentially be generalized to other disease states and immunological phenotypes. According to a later genetic analysis, donors in an Asian-associated ancestry cluster had fewer N-insertions in productive TCRs than the approximately 670-donor mean. Strong co-occurrence of HLA alleles, especially DR and DQ, made assigning TCR associations to individual alleles difficult. A later analysis associated about 18,000 TCR beta sequences with specific HLA alleles at a false discovery rate of 0.05. V-gene and J-gene trimming of TCR beta chains was associated with a missense DCLRE1C variant in a later genetic analysis, and the association was replicated in an independent cohort. According to a later analysis, parvovirus B19, influenza, CMV and Epstein-Barr virus appeared linked to several top co-occurrence clusters. Only TCR beta chains were sequenced in this cohort, and the absence of alpha or paired-chain data limited detectable features. Most TCR sequences were observed very rarely across donors, whereas some public TCRs were present in many individuals. In an earlier analysis of around 600 of the donors, most TCR beta V segments were observed in productive rearrangements about 87% or about 30% of the time, broadly matching IMGT annotations. Because HLA typing was missing for some donors at each locus, association tests included only the typed subset. A later analysis found that TCR association rates varied across HLA loci, with DRB1 alleles showing the most associated TCRs and HLA-C alleles the fewest. Compared with equally common non-associated chains, HLA-associated TCR beta chains in a later analysis were more clonally expanded and had lower generation probabilities. Because counts were too low, seventeen rarely observed V segments, including chromosome 9 orphons, were excluded from the earlier analysis of roughly 580 of the donors. Cytomegalovirus status was reported to be diagnosed by the classifier with high specificity and sensitivity in both the original and validation cohorts. Presence/absence analyses assumed roughly uniform sequencing depth across donors, an assumption that may not hold. A further reported finding was that TCR beta sequences accurately predicted the HLA-A and HLA-B alleles for most subjects in the first cohort. Linkage disequilibrium might explain the correlated functional status among segregating V segments, but an unknown experimental factor could not be ruled out.

In total, about 650 healthy bone marrow donors made up the cohort. At the time of sampling, every cohort member was nominally healthy, though immune exposures that went unrecorded were likely present. The donor was CMV seronegative and belonged to the group of more than 300 seronegative cohort members. Each donor provided a peripheral blood sample, and peripheral blood mononuclear cells were used for TCR beta sequencing. Genomic DNA was extracted from the blood cell samples with the Qiagen DNeasy Blood Extraction Kit. Spanning cysteine to phenylalanine, the CDR3 consists of 15 amino acids. Only the CDR3 part of the read is kept: 45 bases, read in frame from the first base. Per the germline V gene, SGDLS is the CDR1 and YYNGEE is the CDR2. The germline V end is reduced by 4 bases and the J end by 9 bases; junction bases left unmatched: 12. Libraries were made using the immunoSEQ multiplex PCR assay. For the multiplex PCR, a mixture combining 60 forward primers for TCR Vbeta segments and 13 reverse primers for TCR Jbeta segments was used. The CDR3 region of rearranged TCR beta genes was amplified from genomic DNA with a multiplex PCR assay. Amplified TCR beta libraries were sequenced as 87-base-pair reads on the Illumina HiSeq System. The source study handled its data this way. Across the 670 or so repertoires, a later analysis counted 75 million to 90 million unique TCR beta chains, about 10 million of which were shared by at least two donors. Raw reads were error-corrected and collapsed into unique sequences with a nearest-neighbor algorithm that merged closely related sequences to remove PCR and sequencing errors. V, D and J gene segments were assigned by aligning CDR3 sequences to IMGT reference sequences. Each retained sequence needed at least a six-nucleotide match to both a V gene segment and a J gene segment. A rearrangement was called productive if the CDR3 had no stop codons and remained in frame with V and J, and every other rearrangement was called non-productive. Following IMGT convention, CDR3 was defined as the stretch from the second conserved V-encoded cysteine to the conserved J-encoded phenylalanine. The earlier analysis of more than 450 of the donors excluded sequences that lacked an unambiguous match to a single V gene segment. An earlier analysis of several hundred of the donors classified V segments as functional when productive rearrangements were above 56.7% and as segregating when the standard deviation between donors was above 5%. A statistical classification framework was built for diagnosing cytomegalovirus status from the catalog of TCR beta chain sequences. V and J gene assignment, in a later analysis, came from comparing TCR nucleotide sequences with IMGT/GENE-DB human TR gene sequences. In a later analysis, CDR3 sequences and most-parsimonious VDJ recombination scenarios were assigned using the TCRdist pipeline. In a later analysis, every TCR beta chain was defined by the combination of its CDR3 amino acid sequence and its V-gene family, and reads without a unique V-gene family were dropped. As a way to deal with suspected cross-contamination and a sequencing artifact, a later analysis dropped nearly 600 nucleotide sequences that were highly shared and had low generation probability. In a later analysis, a clonal expansion index for each public chain was calculated from normalized within-repertoire ranks of inferred template counts. In a later analysis, generation probabilities were computed using a VDJ recombination model fitted to out-of-frame rearrangements, and the results were checked against IGoR. In a later analysis, hypergeometric tests were used to score TCR-TCR, TCR-HLA and TCR-CMV co-occurrence, with a repertoire-size bias correction applied to TCR pairs. False discovery rates were estimated in a later analysis by permuting HLA or CMV assignments 20 times. In a later analysis, co-occurring TCRs were grouped with DBSCAN, and TCRdist sequence similarity was added when clustering was performed within HLA-allele-positive subsets. Repertoires with fewer than 30,000 or more than 120,000 public chains, plus five repertoires with anomalous nucleotide sharing, were excluded from co-occurrence clustering. TCRdb's version of the immuneACCESS table is confined to in-frame rearrangements and falls short of the full clone set. An unresolved V gene accounts for under half of the shortfall where checked; the remainder is of unknown origin. For V, J and clone size, that table is used; D and trimming come from the DNA. Present in this sample are approximately 110,000 clones, 83% of which were seen just once. The leading ten clones occupy approximately 6.1% of the sample.

About this clone: Its binding antigen is unknown. The input lacks base qualities; no much larger clone sits a single base away.

The source of this sequence is a young man in good health and CMV-seronegative. Sample: PBMCs. This receptor chain uses TRBV9 and TRBJ2-1, and TRBD2 aligns with 8 junction nucleotides. CDR3 region: CASSSRAGVGSEQFF. The nucleotides read TGTGCCAGCAGCTCCAGAGCGGGAGTGGGGAGTGAGCAGTTCTTC.